This TCR beta chain appears in the sequencing data of a study of blood T cell repertoires in COVID-19. Study at large: Acute and convalescent COVID-19 specimens originated in the United States, Italy and Spain.

Per the study methods: Reference gene primers were amplified, and this amplification served to estimate nucleated cell counts. Method: immunoSEQ multiplex PCR; TCRdb's copy keeps in-frame clones and lacks some. Clonal size and the V and J genes are those of that table, whereas D and trimming came from the DNA. The table records roughly 150,000 clones, about 79% of them present only once. Germline V gene sequence: CDR1 SEHNR, CDR2 FQNEAQ (reference sequence). J was trimmed by 7 bases and V by 1 base; bases with no gene match: 1. This CDR3 spans 15 amino acids. The material sequenced was peripheral blood. V gene TRBV7-9 combines with J gene TRBJ1-6; 10 bases align to TRBD1. The source of this sequence is a woman in her 50s with acute or convalescent COVID-19. The CDR3 loop is CASSLGGQGNSPLHF. CDR3 DNA: TGTGCCAGCAGCTTAGGGGGACAGGGGAATTCACCCCTCCACTTT.